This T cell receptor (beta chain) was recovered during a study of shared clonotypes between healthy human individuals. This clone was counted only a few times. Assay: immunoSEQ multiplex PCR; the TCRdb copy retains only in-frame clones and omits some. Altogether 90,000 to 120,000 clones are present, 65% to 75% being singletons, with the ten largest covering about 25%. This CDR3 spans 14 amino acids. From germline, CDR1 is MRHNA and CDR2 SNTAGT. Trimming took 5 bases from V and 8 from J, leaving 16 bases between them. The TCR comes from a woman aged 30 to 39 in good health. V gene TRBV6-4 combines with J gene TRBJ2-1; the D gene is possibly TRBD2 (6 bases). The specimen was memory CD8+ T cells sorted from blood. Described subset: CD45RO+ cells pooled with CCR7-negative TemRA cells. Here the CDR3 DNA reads TGTGCCAGCAGTCCGTCCCGGGAGAGCGATGAGCAGTTCTTC. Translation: CASSPSRESDEQFF.